The 26 T cell receptor beta chains reported below all come from one sample, sequenced in a study of cytomegalovirus exposure and HLA in healthy donors (dated by TCRdb to about 2017). Receptor libraries were prepared by the immunoSEQ multiplex PCR assay. A mixture of 60 forward primers for TCR Vbeta segments and 13 reverse primers for TCR Jbeta segments was used in the multiplex PCR. Drawn from immuneACCESS, this table holds only the in-frame rearrangements with V and J called that TCRdb kept. Clones are partly lost; checked studies trace under half to an unresolved V gene and leave the rest unexplained. The sample data list 150,000 to 200,000 clones, and 73% of these were observed just once. The ten largest clonotypes hold about 4.9% of the sample. The sample taken for sequencing was PBMCs. These receptors were collected from a woman between 18 and 29 years old in good health and CMV-seropositive.

The chain has TRBV6-6 and TRBJ2-2, with D maybe TRBD2 (5 bases). The CDR3 is 13 residues long. The V gene lost 2 bases and the J gene lost 4 bases, with 5 bases spanning the gap. The germline gives CDR1 MNHNY, CDR2 SVGAGI (reference sequence). CDR3 residues: CASSYEGTGELFF. CDR3 DNA sequence: TGTGCCAGCAGTTACGAGGGCACCGGGGAGCTGTTTTTT.

On this clone: One end of the junction varies from germline; a read error may be responsible. This chain joins TRBV7-9 and TRBJ1-6, with 11 bases aligning to TRBD1. This CDR3 is 17 amino acids long. The V gene's germline CDR1 is SEHNR and CDR2 FQNEAQ (reference sequence). CDR3 sequence (DNA): TGTTCCAGTCAAGGGACAGGGGGAATCTCCTATAATTCACCCCTCCACTTT. Translation: CSSQGTGGISYNSPLHF. Drawing the rest from reference TRBV7-9 and TRBJ1-6, the complete variable domain is DTGVSQNPRHKITKRGQNVTFRCDPISEHNRLYWYRQTLGQGPEFLTYFQNEAQLEKSRLLSDRFSAERPKGSFSTLEIQRTEQGDSAMYLCSSQGTGGISYNSPLHFGNGTRLTVT.

This clone occurred a few times. This chain links TRBV5-1 with TRBJ2-2; D possibly corresponds to TRBD2 (7 bases). There are 16 residues in the CDR3. The germline V and J ends were trimmed by 0 bases and 4 bases, with 13 bases remaining between them. Per germline, CDR1 SGHRS and CDR2 YFSETQ. The CDR3 sequence is CASSLVGGAITGELFF. Written as DNA, the CDR3 is TGCGCCAGCAGCTTGGTGGGGGGGGCGATCACCGGGGAGCTGTTTTTT.

This chain joins TRBV5-8 and TRBJ2-1; D perhaps matches TRBD1 (6 bases). The CDR3 covers 15 residues. The V end lost 1 base, the J end lost 2 bases, and 10 bases lay between the germline ends. Germline CDR1 is SGHTS and CDR2 is YDEGEE. The DNA for the CDR3 is TGTGCCAGCAGCTTGTTATCAGGGGCCTACAATGAGCAGTTCTTC. Its translation: CASSLLSGAYNEQFF.

In DNA, the CDR3 is TGTGCCAGCTCTCCTATCGACAGGCAGGTTGGCTACACCTTC. Translating gives CASSPIDRQVGYTF. The chain uses TRBV18 and TRBJ1-2; possible D gene TRBD1, 6 bases. Germline V gene lookup returns CDR1 KGHSH and CDR2 LQKENI. Trimming removed 6 bases from V and 7 bases from J, with 18 bases in between. The CDR3 spans 14 residues.

The chain links TRBV6-4 to TRBJ2-1; 7 nucleotides line up with TRBD1. Trimming at V came to 5 bases and at J to 4 bases, leaving 8 bases not matched to a gene. The CDR3 runs to 15 residues. CDR1 is MRHNA, CDR2 SNTAGT, per germline. The CDR3 loop is CASSITGATYNEQFF. In nucleotides, the CDR3 is TGTGCCAGCAGTATAACAGGGGCTACGTACAATGAGCAGTTCTTC.

This chain connects TRBV2 to TRBJ1-6, with no clear D. Germline V gene sequence: CDR1 SNHLY, CDR2 FYNNEI. Trimming took 1 base from V and 7 from J, leaving 11 bases between them. The CDR3 has 15 amino acids. The CDR3 DNA reads as TGTGCCAGCAGTGAAGGAGGGCCATCAAATTCACCCCTCCACTTT. Protein: CASSEGGPSNSPLHF.

This clone was recorded once. The CDR3 DNA reads TGTGCCAGCAGCCTCAGGGATGGGGTCACTGAAGCTTTCTTT. This encodes CASSLRDGVTEAFF. The chain combines TRBV7-2 with TRBJ1-1; possible D gene TRBD1, 5 bases. CDR3 length equals 14 residues. Per germline, CDR1 SGHTA and CDR2 FQGNSA. Deletions cut 5 bases from V and 4 bases from J, with 14 bases between.

The rearrangement uses TRBV7-3 and TRBJ2-1; possibly TRBD1 for D (6 bases). Germline CDR1 reads SGHTA; CDR2 reads FQGTGA. Trimming stripped 2 bases from V and 6 bases from J, with 14 bases between. The CDR3 covers 15 residues. The CDR3 reads CASSLVEGVPNEQFF. Here the CDR3 DNA reads TGTGCCAGCAGCTTAGTTGAGGGGGTCCCCAATGAGCAGTTCTTC.

V usage is TRBV19 and J usage is TRBJ2-2, with 9 nucleotides matching TRBD1. Trimming cost V 4 bases and J 7 bases; bases outside gene matches: 10. Germline V gives CDR1 LNHDA, CDR2 SQIVND (reference sequence). The CDR3 contains 16 residues. This chain's CDR3 is CASSRFGTGYNGELFF. CDR3 sequence (DNA): TGTGCCAGTAGTAGGTTCGGGACAGGGTATAACGGGGAGCTGTTTTTT.

The chain carries TRBV6-4 and TRBJ1-2; D uncertain. V lost 0 bases and J 8 bases, leaving 10 bases between the germline ends. Germline loops: CDR1 MRHNA, CDR2 SNTAGT. The CDR3 is 13 amino acids. CDR3 residues: CASSDSPSGGYTF. The DNA of the CDR3 is TGTGCCAGCAGTGACTCCCCAAGCGGGGGCTACACCTTC.

Concerning this clone itself: A junction end diverges from the germline sequence, so it may reflect a read error. The CDR3 protein is CSSSQGNTEAFF. CDR3 in DNA: TGTTCCAGCAGTCAGGGGAACACTGAAGCTTTCTTT. This rearrangement joins TRBV7-9 to TRBJ1-1; tentative D call: TRBD1 (5 bases). CDR3 size: 12 residues. Germline CDR1 is SEHNR and CDR2 is FQNEAQ (reference sequence).

This clone was picked up a small number of times. The chain's CDR3 is CASSRGHDSGNTIYF. For the CDR3, the DNA is TGTGCCAGCAGCCGGGGACACGACTCTGGAAACACCATATATTTT. The chain uses TRBV7-8 and TRBJ1-3, with D maybe TRBD1 (6 bases). V was clipped by 5 bases and J by 0 bases, with 11 bases between them. The length of the CDR3 is 15 residues. Per the germline V gene, CDR1 is SGHVS and CDR2 is FQNEAQ.

This clone was seen just once. This chain joins TRBV2 and TRBJ2-2, with 15 bases fitting TRBD2. Germline loops: CDR1 SNHLY, CDR2 FYNNEI. The CDR3 length is 17 residues. V shed 6 bases and J 2 bases; nucleotides not matched to a gene: 4. The CDR3 is CASRRTSGGVNTGELFF. In nucleotides, the CDR3 is TGTGCCAGCAGGCGGACTAGCGGGGGGGTCAACACCGGGGAGCTGTTTTTT. Complete variable domain (other parts from reference TRBV2 and TRBJ2-2): EPEVTQTPSHQVTQMGQEVILRCVPISNHLYFYWYRQILGQKVEFLVSFYNNEISEKSEIFDDQFSVERPDGSNFTLKIRSTKLEDSAMYFCASRRTSGGVNTGELFFGEGSRLTVL.

V gene TRBV5-4 combines with J gene TRBJ1-1; D is ambiguous. The V gene's germline CDR1 is SGHNT and CDR2 YYREEE (reference sequence). There are 13 residues in the CDR3. Trimming cost V 0 bases and J 10 bases, with 13 bases left between them. The CDR3 DNA is TGTGCCAGCAGCTTGGCCCGACAAACCGGAGCTTTCTTT. Protein sequence: CASSLARQTGAFF.

The chain couples TRBV7-2 to TRBJ2-1, with a tentative D call TRBD1 (6 bases). The CDR3 has 13 residues. The ends were cut back, 2 bases at V and 6 bases at J, with 8 bases in the middle. Germline loops: CDR1 SGHTA, CDR2 FQGNSA. Here the CDR3 DNA reads TGTGCCAGCAGCTTAAACAGGGTCAATGAGCAGTTCTTC. Encoded protein: CASSLNRVNEQFF.

This clone occurred once. The V call is TRBV28, the J call TRBJ1-4; 9 nucleotides match TRBD1. CDR1 MDHEN and CDR2 SYDVKM come from the germline V gene. This CDR3 comprises 15 residues. The J segment lost 6 bases and the V segment lost 5 bases, leaving 7 bases of the junction unmatched. CDR3 DNA: TGTGCCAGCAGTGAAACAGGGGGCGAGGATGAAAAACTGTTTTTT. Protein: CASSETGGEDEKLFF. The whole variable domain, filled in from reference TRBV28 and TRBJ1-4, reads DVKVTQSSRYLVKRTGEKVFLECVQDMDHENMFWYRQDPGLGLRLIYFSYDVKMKEKGDIPEGYSVSREKKERFSLILESASTNQTSMYLCASSETGGEDEKLFFGSGTQLSVL.

The chain joins TRBV27 to TRBJ1-6; possibly TRBD1 for D (6 bases). The CDR3 sequence is 16 residues long. Trimming shortened V by 5 bases and J by 9 bases, and 20 bases separated the two germline ends. The germline gives CDR1 MNHEY, CDR2 SMNVEV (reference sequence). CDR3 in DNA: TGTGCCAGCAGTGCCCTCTCGGGGGGCCGGGCTTCACCCCTCCACTTT. Translation gives CASSALSGGRASPLHF.

The V and J genes are TRBV28 and TRBJ1-6; D is uncertain. CDR3 size: 15 residues. Germline V gene lookup returns CDR1 MDHEN and CDR2 SYDVKM. Trimming shortened V by 8 bases and J by 8 bases, and 19 bases separated the two germline ends. The DNA of the CDR3 is TGTGCCAGCGACCCGGCCTCTGGGCTATATTCACCCCTCCACTTT. This codes for CASDPASGLYSPLHF.

The V gene is TRBV5-1, the J gene TRBJ1-6, with TRBD1 as a possible D gene (6 bases). Germline V gene data show CDR1 as SGHRS and CDR2 as YFSETQ. The CDR3 sequence is 13 residues long. The V end lost 4 bases, the J end lost 11 bases, and 13 bases lay between the germline ends. The CDR3 region has the DNA TGCGCCAGCAGCGCACAGGGTGACCCACCCCTCCACTTT. This sequence encodes CASSAQGDPPLHF. Together with reference TRBV5-1 and TRBJ1-6, the CDR3 gives the full variable domain: KAGVTQTPRYLIKTRGQQVTLSCSPISGHRSVSWYQQTPGQGLQFLFEYFSETQRNKGNFPGRFSGRQFSNSRSEMNVSTLELGDSALYLCASSAQGDPPLHFGNGTRLTVT.

This clone appeared a single time. The gene calls are TRBV7-9 and TRBJ1-5; D might be TRBD1 (6 bases). Per the germline V gene, CDR1 is SEHNR and CDR2 is FQNEAQ (reference sequence). Trimming cost V 5 bases and J 0 bases, with 11 bases left between them. This CDR3 spans 15 amino acids. CDR3 nucleotides: TGTGCCAGCAGCGGAGGACAGTTTAGCAATCAGCCCCAGCATTTT. Protein product: CASSGGQFSNQPQHF.

The chain links TRBV5-1 to TRBJ1-5; no firm D call. CDR1 SGHRS and CDR2 YFSETQ come from the germline V gene. The CDR3 extends over 14 amino acids. Trimming removed 0 bases from V and 0 bases from J, with 4 bases in between. This chain's CDR3 is CASSLGLSNQPQHF. The DNA of the CDR3 is TGCGCCAGCAGCTTGGGACTTAGCAATCAGCCCCAGCATTTT. The full variable domain, with the rest looked up from reference TRBV5-1 and TRBJ1-5, is KAGVTQTPRYLIKTRGQQVTLSCSPISGHRSVSWYQQTPGQGLQFLFEYFSETQRNKGNFPGRFSGRQFSNSRSEMNVSTLELGDSALYLCASSLGLSNQPQHFGDGTRLSIL.

This clone came up once. The DNA for the CDR3 is TGTGCCAGCAGAACACGACAGGGAGGAAAGATGACTTTCTTT. It encodes CASRTRQGGKMTFF. The chain links TRBV6-5 to TRBJ1-1, with 7 bases that match TRBD1. The V gene's germline CDR1 is MNHEY and CDR2 SVGAGI. The V gene end was trimmed by 6 bases and the J gene end by 12 bases; junction bases not matched to a gene: 16. CDR3 size: 14 residues.

This chain connects TRBV18 to TRBJ2-1; 11 bases match TRBD2. The ends lost 6 bases at V and 1 base at J; junction bases unmatched: 14. CDR3 length: 19 amino acids. The germline CDR1 and CDR2 sequences are KGHSH and LQKENI. CDR3 residues: CASSPSRPSGGRSYNEQFF. The CDR3 DNA is TGTGCCAGCTCGCCATCGAGGCCTAGCGGGGGGCGATCCTACAATGAGCAGTTCTTC.

J is TRBJ2-3 and V is TRBV25-1; a weak D match, TRBD2 (7 bases). V shed 5 bases and J shed 6 bases, with 18 bases lying between them. The CDR3 consists of 15 residues. Germline-derived CDR1 and CDR2 are MGHDK and SYGVNS. The CDR3 loop reads CASSNPGGSGDTQYF. The CDR3 coding sequence is TGTGCCAGCAGTAACCCGGGGGGCTCGGGTGATACGCAGTATTTT.

V gene TRBV5-1 combines with J gene TRBJ2-3, with a tentative D call TRBD2 (6 bases). CDR1 and CDR2 from the germline V gene are SGHRS and YFSETQ. This CDR3 is 15 amino acids long. V was clipped by 0 bases and J by 1 base, with 9 bases between them. The CDR3 DNA is TGCGCCAGCAGCTTGGGCGGGGCCGGCACAGATACGCAGTATTTT. It codes for CASSLGGAGTDTQYF.